This TCR beta chain was recovered during a study of cytomegalovirus exposure and HLA in healthy donors. Study outcomes and limitations: In vitro checks showed that a few CMV-associated chains really do target CMV antigens.

The germline V gene has CDR1 SGHTA and CDR2 FQGNSA. V shed 4 bases and J shed 4 bases, with 10 bases lying between them. CDR3 length: 14 amino acids. In regard to this clone: Its target is unknown.

Data came from immunoSEQ multiplex PCR; TCRdb stores just in-frame clones and leaves some out. The sample includes 150,000 to 200,000 clones, over 80% seen only once; the top ten take approximately 2.3%. The origin of this receptor is a man aged 25 to 40 in good health and CMV-seropositive. This chain links TRBV7-2 with TRBJ2-2; D gene ambiguous. Specimen: PBMCs. As DNA, the CDR3 is TGTGCCAGCAGCTCGCAGGTGATCACCGGGGAGCTGTTTTTT. Residues: CASSSQVITGELFF.